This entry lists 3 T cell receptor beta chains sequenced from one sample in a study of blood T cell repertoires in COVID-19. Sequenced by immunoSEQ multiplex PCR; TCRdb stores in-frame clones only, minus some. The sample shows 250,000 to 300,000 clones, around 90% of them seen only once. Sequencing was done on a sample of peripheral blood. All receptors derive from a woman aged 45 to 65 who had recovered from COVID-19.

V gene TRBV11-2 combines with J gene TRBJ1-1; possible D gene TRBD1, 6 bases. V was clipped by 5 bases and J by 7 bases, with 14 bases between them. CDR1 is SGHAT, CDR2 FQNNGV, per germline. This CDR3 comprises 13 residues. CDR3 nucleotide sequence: TGTGCCAGCAGCCCTCAGGGAGGGGGTGAAGCTTTCTTT. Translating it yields CASSPQGGGEAFF.

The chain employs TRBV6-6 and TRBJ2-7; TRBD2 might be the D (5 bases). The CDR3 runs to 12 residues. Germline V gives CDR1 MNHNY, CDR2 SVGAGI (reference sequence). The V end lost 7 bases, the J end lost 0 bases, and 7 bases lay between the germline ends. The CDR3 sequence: CASTRGSYEQYF. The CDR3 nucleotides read TGTGCCAGCACCCGGGGCTCCTACGAGCAGTACTTC.

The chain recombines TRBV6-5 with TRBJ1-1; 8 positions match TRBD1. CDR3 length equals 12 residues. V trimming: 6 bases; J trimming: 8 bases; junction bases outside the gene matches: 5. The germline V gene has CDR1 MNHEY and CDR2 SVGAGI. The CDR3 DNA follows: TGTGCCAGCAGAAGACAGGGGCGGGAAGCTTTCTTT. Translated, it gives CASRRQGREAFF.